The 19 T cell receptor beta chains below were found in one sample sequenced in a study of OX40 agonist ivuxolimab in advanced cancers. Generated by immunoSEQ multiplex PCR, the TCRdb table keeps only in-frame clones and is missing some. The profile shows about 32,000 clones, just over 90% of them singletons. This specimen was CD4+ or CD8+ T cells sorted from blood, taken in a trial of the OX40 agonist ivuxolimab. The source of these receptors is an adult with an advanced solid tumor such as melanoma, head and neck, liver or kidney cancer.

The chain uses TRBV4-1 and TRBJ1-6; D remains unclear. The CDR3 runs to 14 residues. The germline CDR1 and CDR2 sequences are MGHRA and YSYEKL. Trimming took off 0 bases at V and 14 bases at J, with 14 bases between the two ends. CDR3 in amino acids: CASSQDHYSGALHF. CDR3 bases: TGCGCCAGCAGCCAAGATCATTATAGTGGCGCCCTCCACTTT.

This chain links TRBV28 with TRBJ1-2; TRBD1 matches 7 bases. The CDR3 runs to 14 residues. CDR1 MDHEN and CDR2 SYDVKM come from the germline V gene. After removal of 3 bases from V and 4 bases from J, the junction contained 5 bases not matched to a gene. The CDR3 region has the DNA TGTGCCAGCAGTTTTAAGGGGGCGGGCTATGGCTACACCTTC. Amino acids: CASSFKGAGYGYTF.

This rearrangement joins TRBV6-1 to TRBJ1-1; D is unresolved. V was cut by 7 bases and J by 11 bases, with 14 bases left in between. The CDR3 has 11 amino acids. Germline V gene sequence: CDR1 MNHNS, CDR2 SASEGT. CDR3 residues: CASTLGFRAFF. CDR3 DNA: TGTGCCAGCACCCTCGGCTTTAGGGCTTTCTTT.

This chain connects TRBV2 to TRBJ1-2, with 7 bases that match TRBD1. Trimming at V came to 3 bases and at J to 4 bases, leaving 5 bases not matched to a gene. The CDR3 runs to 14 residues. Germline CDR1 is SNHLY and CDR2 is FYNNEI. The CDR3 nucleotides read TGTGCCAGCAGTGAGGGGGACAGCTTCTATGGCTACACCTTC. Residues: CASSEGDSFYGYTF.

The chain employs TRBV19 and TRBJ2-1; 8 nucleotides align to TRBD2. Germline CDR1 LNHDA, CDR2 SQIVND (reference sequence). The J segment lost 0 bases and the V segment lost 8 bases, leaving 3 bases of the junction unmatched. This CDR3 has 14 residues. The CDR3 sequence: CASASGSSYNEQFF. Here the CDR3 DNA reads TGTGCCAGTGCCAGCGGGAGCTCCTACAATGAGCAGTTCTTC.

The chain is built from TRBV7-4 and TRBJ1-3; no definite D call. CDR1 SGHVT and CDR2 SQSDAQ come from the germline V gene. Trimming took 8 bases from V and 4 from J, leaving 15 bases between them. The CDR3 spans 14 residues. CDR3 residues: CASRWARAGNTIYF. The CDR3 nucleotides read TGTGCCAGCCGCTGGGCAAGGGCGGGAAACACCATATATTTT. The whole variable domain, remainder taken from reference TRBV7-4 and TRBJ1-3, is GAGVSQSPRYKVAKRGRDVALRCDSISGHVTLYWYRQTLGQGSEVLTYSQSDAQRDKSGRPSGRFSAERPERSVSTLKIQRTEQGDSAVYLCASRWARAGNTIYFGEGSWLTVV.

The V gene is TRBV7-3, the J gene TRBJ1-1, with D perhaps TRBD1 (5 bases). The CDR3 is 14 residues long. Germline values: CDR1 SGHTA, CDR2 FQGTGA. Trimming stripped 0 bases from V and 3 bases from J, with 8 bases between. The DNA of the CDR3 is TGTGCCAGCAGCTTAACAGGGGAGGACACTGAAGCTTTCTTT. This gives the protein CASSLTGEDTEAFF.

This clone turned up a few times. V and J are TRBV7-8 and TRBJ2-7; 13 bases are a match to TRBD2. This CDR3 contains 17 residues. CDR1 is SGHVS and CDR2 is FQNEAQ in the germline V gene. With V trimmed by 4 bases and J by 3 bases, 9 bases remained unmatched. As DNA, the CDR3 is TGTGCCAGCAGCTCTGGACTAGCGGGAGTACGTCGCTACGAGCAGTACTTC. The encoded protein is CASSSGLAGVRRYEQYF.

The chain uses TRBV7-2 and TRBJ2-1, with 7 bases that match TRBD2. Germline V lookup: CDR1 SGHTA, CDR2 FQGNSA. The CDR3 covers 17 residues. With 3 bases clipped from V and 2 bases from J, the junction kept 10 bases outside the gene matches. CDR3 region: CASSFTPDSGAYNEQFF. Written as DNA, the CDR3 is TGTGCCAGCAGCTTTACACCAGACAGCGGGGCCTACAATGAGCAGTTCTTC.

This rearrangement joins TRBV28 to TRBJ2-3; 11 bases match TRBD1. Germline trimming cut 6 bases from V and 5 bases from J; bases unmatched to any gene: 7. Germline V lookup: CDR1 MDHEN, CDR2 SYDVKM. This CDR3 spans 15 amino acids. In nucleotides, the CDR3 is TGTGCCAGCAGCCCCGGACAGGGGGCAGGAGATACGCAGTATTTT. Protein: CASSPGQGAGDTQYF.

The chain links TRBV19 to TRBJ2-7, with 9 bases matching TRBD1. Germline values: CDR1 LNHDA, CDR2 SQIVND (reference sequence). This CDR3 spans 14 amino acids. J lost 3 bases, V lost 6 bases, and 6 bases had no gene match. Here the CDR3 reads CASSTGQGLYEQYF. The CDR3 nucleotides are TGTGCCAGTAGCACCGGACAGGGGCTCTACGAGCAGTACTTC. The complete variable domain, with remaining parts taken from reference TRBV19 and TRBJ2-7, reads DGGITQSPKYLFRKEGQNVTLSCEQNLNHDAMYWYRQDPGQGLRLIYYSQIVNDFQKGDIAEGYSVSREKKESFPLTVTSAQKNPTAFYLCASSTGQGLYEQYFGPGTRLTVT.

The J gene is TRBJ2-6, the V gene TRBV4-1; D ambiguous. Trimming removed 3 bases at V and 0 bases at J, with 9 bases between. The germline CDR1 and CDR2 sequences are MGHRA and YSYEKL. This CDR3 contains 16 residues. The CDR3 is CASSHPTSSGANVLTF. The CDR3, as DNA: TGCGCCAGCAGCCATCCAACGAGCTCTGGGGCCAACGTCCTGACTTTC.

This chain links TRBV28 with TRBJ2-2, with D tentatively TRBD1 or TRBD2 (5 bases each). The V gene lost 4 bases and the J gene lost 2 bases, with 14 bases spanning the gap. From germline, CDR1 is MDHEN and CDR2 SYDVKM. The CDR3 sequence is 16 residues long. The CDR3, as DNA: TGTGCCAGCAGTTCTCCTAGTCGGGACAACACCGGGGAGCTGTTTTTT. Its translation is CASSSPSRDNTGELFF.

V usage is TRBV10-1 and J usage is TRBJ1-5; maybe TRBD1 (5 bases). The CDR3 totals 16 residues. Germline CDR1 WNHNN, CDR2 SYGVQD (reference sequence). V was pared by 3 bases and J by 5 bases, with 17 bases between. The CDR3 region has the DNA TGCGCCAGCAGTGACCGAAGATCCTCAGGGCATCAGCCCCAGCATTTT. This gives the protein CASSDRRSSGHQPQHF.

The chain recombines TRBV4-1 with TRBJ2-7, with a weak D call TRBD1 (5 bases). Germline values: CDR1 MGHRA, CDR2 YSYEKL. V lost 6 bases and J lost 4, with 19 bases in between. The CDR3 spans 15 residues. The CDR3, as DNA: TGCGCCAGCAGTCTCCCAGGGCACCCGCCGTACGAGCAGTACGTC. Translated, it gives CASSLPGHPPYEQYV.

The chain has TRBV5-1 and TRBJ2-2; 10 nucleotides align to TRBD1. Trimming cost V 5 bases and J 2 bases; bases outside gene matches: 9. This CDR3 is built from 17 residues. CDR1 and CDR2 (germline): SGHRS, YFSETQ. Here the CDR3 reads CASRHPGQGTNTGELFF. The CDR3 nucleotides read TGCGCCAGCAGACACCCGGGACAGGGGACAAACACCGGGGAGCTGTTTTTT.

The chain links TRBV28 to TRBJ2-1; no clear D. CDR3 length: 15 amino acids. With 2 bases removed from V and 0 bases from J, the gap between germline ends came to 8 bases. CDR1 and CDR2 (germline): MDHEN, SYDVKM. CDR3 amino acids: CASSLTPGSYNEQFF. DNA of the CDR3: TGTGCCAGCAGTTTAACACCTGGCTCCTACAATGAGCAGTTCTTC.

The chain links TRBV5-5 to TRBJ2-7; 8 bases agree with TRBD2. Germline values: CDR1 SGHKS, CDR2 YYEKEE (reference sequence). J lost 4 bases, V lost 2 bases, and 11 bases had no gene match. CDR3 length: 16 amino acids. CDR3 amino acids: CASSFPGAGDEYEQYF. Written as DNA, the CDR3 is TGTGCCAGCAGCTTTCCCGGAGCGGGAGATGAGTACGAGCAGTACTTC.

This chain's CDR3 is CASGFFLAGGMGEQYF. The CDR3 bases are TGTGCTAGTGGTTTCTTTTTAGCGGGTGGGATGGGTGAGCAGTACTTC. The chain has TRBV12-5 and TRBJ2-7; 7 positions agree with TRBD2. Losses at the gene ends were 3 bases for V and 7 bases for J; bases not matched to a gene: 15. The CDR3 covers 16 residues. Germline loops: CDR1 LGHNT, CDR2 FRNRAP.